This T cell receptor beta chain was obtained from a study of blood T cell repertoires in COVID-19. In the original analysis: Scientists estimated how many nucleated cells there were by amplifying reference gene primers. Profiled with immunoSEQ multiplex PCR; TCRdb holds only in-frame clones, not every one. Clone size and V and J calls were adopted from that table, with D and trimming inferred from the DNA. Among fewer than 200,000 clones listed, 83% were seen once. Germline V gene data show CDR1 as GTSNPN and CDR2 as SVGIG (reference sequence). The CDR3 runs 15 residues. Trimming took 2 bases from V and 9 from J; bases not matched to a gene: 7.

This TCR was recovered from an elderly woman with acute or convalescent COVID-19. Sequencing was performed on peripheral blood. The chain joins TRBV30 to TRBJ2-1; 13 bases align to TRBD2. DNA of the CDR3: TGTGCCTGGAGTCGAGGACTAGCGGGAGTTTCTGAGCAGTTCTTC. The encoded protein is CAWSRGLAGVSEQFF.